A single sample gave rise to the 23 T cell receptor beta chains below, sequenced in a study of blood T cell repertoires in COVID-19. The data were produced by immunoSEQ multiplex PCR, yet TCRdb's version contains in-frame clones alone and is incomplete. The sample has 110,000 to 150,000 clones; more than 80% are singletons. Source material: peripheral blood. These receptors were collected from an elderly woman with acute or convalescent COVID-19.

The gene calls are TRBV12-5 and TRBJ1-1; the match to TRBD1 covers 8 bases. CDR1 and CDR2 (germline): LGHNT, FRNRAP. There are 15 residues in the CDR3. Losses at the gene ends were 1 base for V and 3 bases for J; bases not matched to a gene: 4. The CDR3 DNA follows: TGTGCTAGTGGTTTGGGGCAGGGGGCAGACACTGAAGCTTTCTTT. It codes for CASGLGQGADTEAFF.

This clone was picked up one time. The chain combines TRBV5-1 with TRBJ2-5, with D uncertain. There are 15 residues in the CDR3. The V and J ends lost 0 bases and 5 bases respectively, with 14 bases between them. CDR1 SGHRS and CDR2 YFSETQ come from the germline V gene. The CDR3 DNA is TGCGCCAGCAGCTTGGCCACTGCTAGAAGTGAGACCCAGTACTTC. It encodes CASSLATARSETQYF.

The gene calls are TRBV3-1 (or the pseudogene TRBV3-2) and TRBJ2-2; 9 bases map to TRBD1. The length of the CDR3 is 13 residues. V was pared by 5 bases and J by 15 bases, with 10 bases of the junction left unmatched. From germline, CDR1 is LGHDT and CDR2 YNNKEL (reference sequence). CDR3 sequence (DNA): TGTGCCAGCAGCTTTTCCGGGACAGGGAGGATGTTTTTT. This sequence encodes CASSFSGTGRMFF.

Written as DNA, the CDR3 is TGCAGCGTTGTACCAGGGACAGGCACATATGGCTACACCTTC. This translates into CSVVPGTGTYGYTF. The J gene is TRBJ1-2, the V gene TRBV29-1; the match to TRBD1 covers 8 bases. CDR1 and CDR2 (germline): SQVTM, ANQGSEA. V trimming: 4 bases; J trimming: 5 bases; junction bases outside the gene matches: 9. CDR3 size: 14 residues. The full variable domain, its missing parts supplied by reference TRBV29-1 and TRBJ1-2, is SAVISQKPSRDICQRGTSLTIQCQVDSQVTMMFWYRQQPGQSLTLIATANQGSEATYESGFVIDKFPISRPNLTFSTLTVSNMSPEDSSIYLCSVVPGTGTYGYTFGSGTRLTVV.

The rearrangement joins TRBV18 to TRBJ1-1; 8 bases agree with TRBD1. The CDR3 covers 15 residues. With V trimmed by 6 bases and J by 1 base, 7 bases remained unmatched. In germline, CDR1 is KGHSH, CDR2 LQKENI. CDR3 region: CASSIQGQANTEAFF. DNA of the CDR3: TGTGCCAGCTCCATTCAGGGACAGGCGAACACTGAAGCTTTCTTT. Based on the CDR3 plus reference TRBV18 and TRBJ1-1, the full variable domain is NAGVMQNPRHLVRRRGQEARLRCSPMKGHSHVYWYRQLPEEGLKFMVYLQKENIIDESGMPKERFSAEFPKEGPSILRIQQVVRGDSAAYFCASSIQGQANTEAFFGQGTRLTVV.

This sequence joins TRBV6-5 and TRBJ1-2; maybe TRBD1 (6 bases). The CDR3 loop spans 14 amino acids. In germline, CDR1 is MNHEY, CDR2 SVGAGI. V was shortened by 1 base and J by 2 bases, with 8 bases between the two germline ends. The CDR3 is CASSYLDRNYGYTF. In DNA, the CDR3 is TGTGCCAGCAGTTACTTGGACAGAAACTATGGCTACACCTTC.

This clone was recorded once. The chain combines TRBV5-1 with TRBJ1-1; D is perhaps TRBD1 (6 bases). V lost 1 base, J lost 1 base, and 11 bases lay in between. The CDR3 sequence is 15 residues long. Per the germline V gene, CDR1 is SGHRS and CDR2 is YFSETQ. The CDR3 here is CASSLLGGQNTEAFF. CDR3 bases: TGCGCCAGCAGCTTGTTAGGGGGACAGAACACTGAAGCTTTCTTT.

The rearrangement uses TRBV7-9 and TRBJ1-2, with a tentative D call TRBD1 (6 bases). V lost 1 base and J 4 bases, leaving 10 bases between the germline ends. The CDR3 consists of 14 residues. Per germline, CDR1 SEHNR and CDR2 FQNEAQ (reference sequence). CDR3 in DNA: TGTGCCAGCAGCTTAGGGACAGCACCCTATGGCTACACCTTC. This encodes CASSLGTAPYGYTF.

The rearrangement uses TRBV2 and TRBJ1-2, with TRBD1 identical over 10 bases. The CDR3 sequence is 13 residues long. Germline values: CDR1 SNHLY, CDR2 FYNNEI. V was clipped by 8 bases and J by 7 bases; unmatched bases: 7. The CDR3 here is CASGRQGAGGYTF. The CDR3 nucleotides read TGTGCCAGCGGTAGACAGGGGGCGGGTGGCTACACCTTC.

V gene TRBV6-6 combines with J gene TRBJ2-1, with a tentative D call TRBD1 (5 bases). This CDR3 has 19 residues. The V gene's germline CDR1 is MNHNY and CDR2 SVGAGI (reference sequence). Between the trimmed V and J ends, which lost 5 bases and 0 bases, there was a span of 23 bases. The CDR3 sequence is CASSRTGQGYRSSYNEQFF. The CDR3 bases are TGTGCCAGCAGTCGTACGGGTCAGGGCTATCGGAGCTCCTACAATGAGCAGTTCTTC.

This chain joins TRBV7-2 and TRBJ1-2; tentatively, D is TRBD1 (5 bases). V shed 1 base and J shed 4 bases, with 16 bases lying between them. CDR1 and CDR2 from the germline V gene are SGHTA and FQGNSA. The CDR3 has 16 amino acids. CDR3 in amino acids: CASSLDGQGIGYGYTF. In DNA form, the CDR3 reads TGTGCCAGCAGCTTAGATGGGCAGGGAATAGGCTATGGCTACACCTTC.

The rearrangement links TRBV19 to TRBJ1-6; D is possibly TRBD1 (6 bases). The length of the CDR3 is 15 residues. V was cut by 4 bases and J by 2 bases, with 9 bases left in between. In germline, CDR1 is LNHDA, CDR2 SQIVND (reference sequence). The CDR3, as DNA: TGTGCCAGTAGTACAGGGGTCCCCTATAATTCACCCCTCCACTTT. Encoded protein: CASSTGVPYNSPLHF.

The chain recombines TRBV5-4 with TRBJ1-4; maybe TRBD1 (5 bases). This CDR3 contains 14 residues. Germline CDR1 and CDR2: SGHNT and YYREEE (reference sequence). V was trimmed by 4 bases and J by 4 bases, leaving 11 bases between them. Here the CDR3 reads CASSPAGGNEKLFF. As DNA, the CDR3 is TGTGCCAGCAGCCCCGCGGGGGGTAATGAAAAACTGTTTTTT.

This clone occurred a few times. V and J are TRBV3-1 (or the pseudogene TRBV3-2) and TRBJ2-5; possible D gene TRBD1, 6 bases. This CDR3 region has 13 residues. Germline V gene lookup returns CDR1 LGHDT and CDR2 YNNKEL (reference sequence). Between the trimmed V and J ends, which lost 6 bases and 2 bases, there was a span of 10 bases. In nucleotides, the CDR3 is TGTGCCAGCAGTCGGGGACATCAAGAGACCCAGTACTTC. Protein sequence: CASSRGHQETQYF.

The chain recombines TRBV11-1 with TRBJ1-1; D is perhaps TRBD1 (5 bases). This CDR3 has 14 amino acids. CDR1 SGHAT and CDR2 FQDESV come from the germline V gene (reference sequence). The ends were cut back, 1 base at V and 1 base at J, with 7 bases in the middle. DNA for the CDR3: TGTGCCAGCAGCTTAGACAGGTGGAACACTGAAGCTTTCTTT. Protein sequence: CASSLDRWNTEAFF.

In this sample, this clone turned up once. V gene TRBV5-6 combines with J gene TRBJ1-1, with D unresolved. CDR1 is SGHDT, CDR2 YYEEEE, per germline. The CDR3 loop spans 14 amino acids. V was cut by 2 bases and J by 0 bases, with 8 bases left in between. The CDR3 reads CASSFQNMNTEAFF. The DNA for the CDR3 is TGTGCCAGCAGCTTTCAAAACATGAACACTGAAGCTTTCTTT.

This CDR3 reads CASSEGAGGLGDTQYF. The CDR3 DNA reads as TGCGCCAGCAGTGAGGGGGCGGGGGGGCTCGGAGATACGCAGTATTTT. The V gene is TRBV10-2, the J gene TRBJ2-3, with 9 bases lining up with TRBD2. Trimming removed 2 bases from V and 5 bases from J; junction bases left unmatched: 8. From germline, CDR1 is WSHSY and CDR2 SAAADI. CDR3 length equals 16 residues.

The count of this clone is one. V is TRBV7-9 and J is TRBJ2-1, with D possibly matching TRBD1 (6 bases). V lost 2 bases, J lost 12 bases, and 14 bases lay in between. Germline lookup yields CDR1 SEHNR and CDR2 FQNEAQ (reference sequence). CDR3 size: 13 residues. The CDR3 bases are TGTGCCAGCAGCTTATACCAGCGACAGGCGCAGTTCTTC. Amino acid sequence: CASSLYQRQAQFF. The full variable domain, its missing parts supplied by reference TRBV7-9 and TRBJ2-1, is DTGVSQNPRHKITKRGQNVTFRCDPISEHNRLYWYRQTLGQGPEFLTYFQNEAQLEKSRLLSDRFSAERPKGSFSTLEIQRTEQGDSAMYLCASSLYQRQAQFFGPGTRLTVL.

The chain recombines TRBV5-1 with TRBJ2-1; TRBD1 aligns across 9 bases. V dropped 0 bases and J dropped 6; count of bases not matched to a gene: 4. The length of the CDR3 is 15 residues. The germline V gene has CDR1 SGHRS and CDR2 YFSETQ. CDR3 coding DNA: TGCGCCAGCAGCTTGGCGGGACAGGGCTTCAATGAGCAGTTCTTC. It yields the protein CASSLAGQGFNEQFF. The full variable domain, in which reference TRBV5-1 and TRBJ2-1 provide the parts outside the CDR3, is KAGVTQTPRYLIKTRGQQVTLSCSPISGHRSVSWYQQTPGQGLQFLFEYFSETQRNKGNFPGRFSGRQFSNSRSEMNVSTLELGDSALYLCASSLAGQGFNEQFFGPGTRLTVL.

The chain links TRBV25-1 to TRBJ2-2; maybe TRBD1 (5 bases). Germline CDR1 reads MGHDK; CDR2 reads SYGVNS. V lost 2 bases, J lost 8 bases, and 12 bases lay in between. CDR3 length equals 14 residues. This CDR3 is CASSEARGKGELFF. The CDR3 nucleotides read TGTGCCAGCAGTGAAGCAAGGGGTAAAGGGGAGCTGTTTTTT.

About this clone: The same CDR3 arises from other DNA sequences in this sample as well. J is TRBJ2-5 and V is TRBV4-1, with 14 bases identical to TRBD2. This CDR3 contains 17 residues. V was clipped by 1 base and J by 3 bases; unmatched bases: 4. From germline, CDR1 is MGHRA and CDR2 YSYEKL. This CDR3 is CASSQGLGLAGEETQYF. CDR3 coding DNA: TGCGCCAGCAGCCAAGGCCTGGGACTAGCGGGAGAAGAGACCCAGTACTTC.

This rearrangement joins TRBV7-2 to TRBJ1-1; TRBD1 aligns across 9 bases. The CDR3 extends over 18 amino acids. The germline V gene has CDR1 SGHTA and CDR2 FQGNSA. The trim removed 2 bases at V and 4 bases at J, leaving 14 bases unmatched. The CDR3 reads CASSLSIPGTGWGTEAFF. CDR3 nucleotide sequence: TGTGCCAGCAGCTTAAGTATACCCGGGACAGGGTGGGGCACTGAAGCTTTCTTT. Together with reference TRBV7-2 and TRBJ1-1, the CDR3 gives the full variable domain: GAGVSQSPSNKVTEKGKDVELRCDPISGHTALYWYRQSLGQGLEFLIYFQGNSAPDKSGLPSDRFSAERTGGSVSTLTIQRTQQEDSAVYLCASSLSIPGTGWGTEAFFGQGTRLTVV.

V gene TRBV6-5 combines with J gene TRBJ2-7; 9 nucleotides line up with TRBD1. Looked up from germline, CDR1 is MNHEY and CDR2 is SVGAGI. The CDR3 length is 12 residues. In DNA form, the CDR3 reads TGTGCGGCCGGACAGGGGTCCTACGAGCAGTACTTC. Its translation is CAAGQGSYEQYF.